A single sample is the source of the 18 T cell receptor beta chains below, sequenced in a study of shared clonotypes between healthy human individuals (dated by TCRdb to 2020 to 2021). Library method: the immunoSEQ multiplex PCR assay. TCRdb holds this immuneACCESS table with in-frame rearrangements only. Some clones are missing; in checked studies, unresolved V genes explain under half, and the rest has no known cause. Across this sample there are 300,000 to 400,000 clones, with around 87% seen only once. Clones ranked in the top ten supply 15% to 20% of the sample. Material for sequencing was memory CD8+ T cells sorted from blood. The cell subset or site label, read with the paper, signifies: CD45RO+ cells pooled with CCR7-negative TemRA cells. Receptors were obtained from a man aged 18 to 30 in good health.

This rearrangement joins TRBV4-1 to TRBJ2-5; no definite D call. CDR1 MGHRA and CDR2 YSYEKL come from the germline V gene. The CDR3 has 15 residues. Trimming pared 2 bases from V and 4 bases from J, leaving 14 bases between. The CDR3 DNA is TGCGCCAGCAGCCAAAGGGCTAGTTTTTTAGAGACCCAGTACTTC. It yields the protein CASSQRASFLETQYF.

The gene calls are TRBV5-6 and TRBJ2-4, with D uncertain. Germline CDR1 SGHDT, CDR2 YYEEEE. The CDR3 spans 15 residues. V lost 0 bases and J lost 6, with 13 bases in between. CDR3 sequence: CASSLGRSTSNIQYF. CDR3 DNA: TGTGCCAGCAGCTTGGGAAGGTCTACCTCAAACATTCAGTACTTC.

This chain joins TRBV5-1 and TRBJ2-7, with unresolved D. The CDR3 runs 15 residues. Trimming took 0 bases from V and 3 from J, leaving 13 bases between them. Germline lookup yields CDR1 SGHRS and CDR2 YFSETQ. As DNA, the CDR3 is TGCGCCAGCAGCTTGGATTTGGGGATGGGCTACGAGCAGTACTTC. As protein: CASSLDLGMGYEQYF. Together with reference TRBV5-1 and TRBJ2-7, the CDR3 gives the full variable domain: KAGVTQTPRYLIKTRGQQVTLSCSPISGHRSVSWYQQTPGQGLQFLFEYFSETQRNKGNFPGRFSGRQFSNSRSEMNVSTLELGDSALYLCASSLDLGMGYEQYFGPGTRLTVT.

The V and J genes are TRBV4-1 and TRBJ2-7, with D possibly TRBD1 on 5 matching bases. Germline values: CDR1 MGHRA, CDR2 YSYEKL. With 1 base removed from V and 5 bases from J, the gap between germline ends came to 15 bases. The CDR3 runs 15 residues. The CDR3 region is CASSQAADSGNEQYF. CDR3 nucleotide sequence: TGCGCCAGCAGCCAAGCCGCCGACAGTGGGAACGAGCAGTACTTC.

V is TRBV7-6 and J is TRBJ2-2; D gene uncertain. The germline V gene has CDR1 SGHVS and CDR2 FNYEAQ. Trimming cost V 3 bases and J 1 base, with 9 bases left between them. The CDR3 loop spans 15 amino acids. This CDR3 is CASSFPEENTGELFF. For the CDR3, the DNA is TGTGCCAGCAGCTTTCCTGAGGAGAACACCGGGGAGCTGTTTTTT.

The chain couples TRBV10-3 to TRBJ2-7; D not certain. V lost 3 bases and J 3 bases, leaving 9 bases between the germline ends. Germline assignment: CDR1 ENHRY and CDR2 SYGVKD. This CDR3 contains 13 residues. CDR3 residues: CAISDGRHYEQYF. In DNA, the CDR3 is TGTGCCATCAGTGACGGCAGGCACTACGAGCAGTACTTC.

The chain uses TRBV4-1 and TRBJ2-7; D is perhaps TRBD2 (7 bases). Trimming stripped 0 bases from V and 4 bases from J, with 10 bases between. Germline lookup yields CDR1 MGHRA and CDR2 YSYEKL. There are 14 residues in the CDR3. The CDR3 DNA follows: TGCGCCAGCAGCCAAGACGGGGGGCGTTACGAGCAGTACTTC. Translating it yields CASSQDGGRYEQYF.

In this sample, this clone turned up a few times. DNA for the CDR3: TGTGCCAGCAGCTTAACAGATGGGGACAATGAGCAGTTCTTC. Amino acids: CASSLTDGDNEQFF. This chain joins TRBV7-9 and TRBJ2-1, with D hard to call. Germline assignment: CDR1 SEHNR and CDR2 FQNEAQ (reference sequence). The V gene lost 2 bases and the J gene lost 5 bases, with 10 bases spanning the gap. This CDR3 has 14 amino acids.

The CDR3 reads CASSLAGQKGDTQYF. In DNA form, the CDR3 reads TGCGCCAGCAGCTTGGCCGGCCAAAAAGGGGATACGCAGTATTTT. This chain links TRBV5-1 with TRBJ2-3; D gene ambiguous. CDR3 length: 15 amino acids. The V and J ends lost 0 bases and 6 bases respectively, with 14 bases between them. Per the germline V gene, CDR1 is SGHRS and CDR2 is YFSETQ.

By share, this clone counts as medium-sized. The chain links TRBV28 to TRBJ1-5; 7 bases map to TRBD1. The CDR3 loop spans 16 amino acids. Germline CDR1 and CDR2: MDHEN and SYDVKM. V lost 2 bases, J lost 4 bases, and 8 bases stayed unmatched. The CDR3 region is CASSLRGDSYNQPQHF. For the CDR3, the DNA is TGTGCCAGCAGTTTAAGGGGGGACAGCTATAATCAGCCCCAGCATTTT.

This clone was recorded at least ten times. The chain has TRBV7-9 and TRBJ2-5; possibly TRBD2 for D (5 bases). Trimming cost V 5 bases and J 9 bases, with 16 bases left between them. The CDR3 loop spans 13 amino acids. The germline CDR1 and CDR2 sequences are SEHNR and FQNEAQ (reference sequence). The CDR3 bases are TGTGCCAGCAGCCTTGATCCGTCCGGGGCCCAGTACTTC. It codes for CASSLDPSGAQYF. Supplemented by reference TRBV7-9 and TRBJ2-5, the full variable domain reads DTGVSQNPRHKITKRGQNVTFRCDPISEHNRLYWYRQTLGQGPEFLTYFQNEAQLEKSRLLSDRFSAERPKGSFSTLEIQRTEQGDSAMYLCASSLDPSGAQYFGPGTRLLVL.

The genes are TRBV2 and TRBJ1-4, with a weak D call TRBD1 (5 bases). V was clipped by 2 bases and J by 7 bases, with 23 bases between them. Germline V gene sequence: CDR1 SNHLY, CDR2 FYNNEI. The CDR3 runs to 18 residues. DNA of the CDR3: TGTGCCAGCAGTGAATTCTCGGGGCAGGGAACGTCCCCTGAAAAACTGTTTTTT. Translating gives CASSEFSGQGTSPEKLFF.

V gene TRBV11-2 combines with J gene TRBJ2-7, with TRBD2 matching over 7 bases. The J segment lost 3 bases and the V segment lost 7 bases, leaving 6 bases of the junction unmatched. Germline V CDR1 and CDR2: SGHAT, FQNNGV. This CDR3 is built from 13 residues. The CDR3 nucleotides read TGTGCCAGCACCCCGGGCGGGGGCTACGAGCAGTACTTC. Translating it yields CASTPGGGYEQYF.

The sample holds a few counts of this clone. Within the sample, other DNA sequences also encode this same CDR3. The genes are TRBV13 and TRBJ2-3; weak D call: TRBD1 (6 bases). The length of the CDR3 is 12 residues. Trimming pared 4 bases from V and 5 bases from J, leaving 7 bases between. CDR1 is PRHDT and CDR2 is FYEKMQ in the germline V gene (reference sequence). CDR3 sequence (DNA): TGTGCCAGCAGCTCACAGGGAGATACGCAGTATTTT. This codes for CASSSQGDTQYF.

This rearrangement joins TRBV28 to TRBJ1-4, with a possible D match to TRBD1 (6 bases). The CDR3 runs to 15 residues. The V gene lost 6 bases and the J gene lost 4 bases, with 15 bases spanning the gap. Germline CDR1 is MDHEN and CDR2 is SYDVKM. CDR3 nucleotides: TGTGCCAGCAGCACAGGGTCCCCGGGTAATGAAAAACTGTTTTTT. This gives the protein CASSTGSPGNEKLFF. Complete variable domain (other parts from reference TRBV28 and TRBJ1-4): DVKVTQSSRYLVKRTGEKVFLECVQDMDHENMFWYRQDPGLGLRLIYFSYDVKMKEKGDIPEGYSVSREKKERFSLILESASTNQTSMYLCASSTGSPGNEKLFFGSGTQLSVL.

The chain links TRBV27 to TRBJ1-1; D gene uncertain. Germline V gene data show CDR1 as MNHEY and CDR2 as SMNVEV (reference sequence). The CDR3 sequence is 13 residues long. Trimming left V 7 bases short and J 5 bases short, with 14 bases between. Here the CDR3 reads CASTARPGTEAFF. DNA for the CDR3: TGTGCCAGCACCGCACGGCCGGGGACTGAAGCTTTCTTT.

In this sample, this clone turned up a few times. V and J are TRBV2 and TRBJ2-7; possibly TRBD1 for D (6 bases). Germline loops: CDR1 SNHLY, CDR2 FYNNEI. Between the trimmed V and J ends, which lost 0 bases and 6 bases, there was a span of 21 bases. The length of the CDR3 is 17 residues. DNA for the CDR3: TGTGCCAGCAGTGAAGCGCTTCGGAGGACAGCACATACCGAGCAGTACTTC. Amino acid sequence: CASSEALRRTAHTEQYF.

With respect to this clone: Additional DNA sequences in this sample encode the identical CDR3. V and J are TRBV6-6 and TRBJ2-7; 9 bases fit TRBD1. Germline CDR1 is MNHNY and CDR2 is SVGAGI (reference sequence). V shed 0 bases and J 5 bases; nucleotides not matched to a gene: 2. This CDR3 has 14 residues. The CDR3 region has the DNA TGTGCCAGCAGTTACTCGGGACAGGGCCACGAGCAGTACTTC. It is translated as CASSYSGQGHEQYF.